This entry lists 8 T cell receptor beta chains sequenced from one sample in a study of blood T cells in healthy people across ages. Then a second PCR, running about 7 to 11 cycles, was carried out with a sample-barcoded 5' primer and a J-beta primer mix. TCRdb re-analysed the 5' RACE reads in MiXCR, keeping a single row per CDR3 protein. The top ten clones hold just under 25% of a sample with hundreds of thousands of distinct CDR3 sequences, under 55% of them seen once. Sequencing was carried out using blood. All receptors come from a man of 80 years or more in good health.

This clonotype was seen more than once but under ten times. This chain links TRBV7-6 with TRBJ2-7, with TRBD1 as a possible D gene (6 bases). Trimming removed 0 bases from V and 7 bases from J, with 13 bases in between. The CDR3 totals 14 residues. In germline, CDR1 is SGHVS, CDR2 FNYEAQ. The CDR3 loop is CASSLAQGTGEQYF. DNA for the CDR3: TGTGCCAGCAGCTTAGCCCAGGGGACGGGTGAGCAGTACTTC.

The chain employs TRBV15 and TRBJ1-2; possibly TRBD1 for D (6 bases). CDR3 length: 15 residues. The V gene's germline CDR1 is LNHNV and CDR2 YYDKDF (reference sequence). V dropped 0 bases and J dropped 4 bases, with 12 bases sitting between them. CDR3 sequence (DNA): TGTGCCACCAGCAGAGACACACAGGGTTCCTATGGCTACACCTTC. Residues: CATSRDTQGSYGYTF.

The V call is TRBV29-1, the J call TRBJ2-7; 10 bases map to TRBD2. With V trimmed by 6 bases and J by 3 bases, 11 bases remained unmatched. From germline, CDR1 is SQVTM and CDR2 ANQGSEA. CDR3 length: 15 amino acids. In nucleotides, the CDR3 is TGCAGCGTGCCGGACTGGACTAGCGGACACTACGAGCAGTACTTC. Its translation: CSVPDWTSGHYEQYF.

This clonotype was observed a handful of times. The V and J genes are TRBV29-1 and TRBJ2-5; no definite D call. Trimming took off 3 bases at V and 2 bases at J, with 13 bases between the two ends. The CDR3 spans 14 residues. Germline V CDR1 and CDR2: SQVTM, ANQGSEA. The CDR3 here is CSVDPRAVQETQYF. Written as DNA, the CDR3 is TGCAGCGTTGATCCCCGGGCAGTACAAGAGACCCAGTACTTC.

The chain is built from TRBV4-3 and TRBJ1-2; maybe TRBD1 (6 bases). V lost 0 bases and J lost 4, with 12 bases in between. CDR1 LGHNA and CDR2 YSLEER come from the germline V gene. The CDR3 consists of 15 residues. This chain's CDR3 is CASSQDTGTFYGYTF. DNA of the CDR3: TGCGCCAGCAGCCAAGATACAGGGACCTTCTATGGCTACACCTTC.

Many counts were recorded for this clonotype. The gene calls are TRBV6-5 and TRBJ1-1; the D gene is possibly TRBD1 (6 bases). Deletions cut 6 bases from V and 6 bases from J, with 14 bases between. The CDR3 totals 13 residues. Per germline, CDR1 MNHEY and CDR2 SVGAGI. CDR3 residues: CASSWGQYAEAFF. CDR3 bases: TGTGCCAGCAGCTGGGGGCAGTACGCTGAAGCTTTCTTT.

CDR3 DNA sequence: TGTGCCAGCAGCTTGGGCCACTACTACACCTTC. As protein: CASSLGHYYTF. The gene calls are TRBV7-9 and TRBJ1-2; D unclear. CDR3 size: 11 residues. The germline V and J ends were trimmed by 3 bases and 10 bases, with 9 bases remaining between them. Per the germline V gene, CDR1 is SEHNR and CDR2 is FQNEAQ (reference sequence).

As concerns this clonotype: Being one base from a much bigger clone, this may be a read error. The rearrangement uses TRBV7-3 and TRBJ2-5, with 9 bases aligning to TRBD1. This CDR3 contains 12 residues. Germline V gene lookup returns CDR1 SGHTA and CDR2 FQGTGA. Trimming removed 5 bases from V and 10 bases from J; junction bases left unmatched: 5. The CDR3 coding sequence is TGTGCCAGCAGCCCTCGACAGGGGGTCCAGTACTTC. Its translation is CASSPRQGVQYF.